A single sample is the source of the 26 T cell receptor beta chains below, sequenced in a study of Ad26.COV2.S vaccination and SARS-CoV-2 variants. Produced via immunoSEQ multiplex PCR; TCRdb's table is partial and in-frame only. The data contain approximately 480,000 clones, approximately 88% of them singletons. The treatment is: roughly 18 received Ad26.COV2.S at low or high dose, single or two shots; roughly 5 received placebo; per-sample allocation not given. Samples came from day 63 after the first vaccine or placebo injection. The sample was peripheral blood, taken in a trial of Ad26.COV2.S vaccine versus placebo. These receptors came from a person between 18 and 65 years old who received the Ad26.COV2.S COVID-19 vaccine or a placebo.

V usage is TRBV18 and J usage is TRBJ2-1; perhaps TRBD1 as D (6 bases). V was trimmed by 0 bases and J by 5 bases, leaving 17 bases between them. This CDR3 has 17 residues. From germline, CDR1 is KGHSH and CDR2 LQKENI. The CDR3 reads CASSPPRGRGTDNEQFF. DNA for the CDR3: TGTGCCAGCTCACCACCGAGAGGCAGGGGTACCGACAATGAGCAGTTCTTC.

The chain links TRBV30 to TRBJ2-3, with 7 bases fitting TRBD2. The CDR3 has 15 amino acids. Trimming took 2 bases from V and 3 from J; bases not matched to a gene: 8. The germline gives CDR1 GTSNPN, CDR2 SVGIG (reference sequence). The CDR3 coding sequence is TGTGCCTGGAGTATTTCGGGAGGCCAGACAGATACGCAGTATTTT. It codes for CAWSISGGQTDTQYF.

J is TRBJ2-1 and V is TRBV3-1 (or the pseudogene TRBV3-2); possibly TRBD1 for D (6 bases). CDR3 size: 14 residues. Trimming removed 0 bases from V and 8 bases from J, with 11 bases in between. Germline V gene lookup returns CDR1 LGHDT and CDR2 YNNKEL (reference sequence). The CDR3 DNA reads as TGTGCCAGCAGCCAAGAATTGGGGGCGGATGAGCAGTTCTTC. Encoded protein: CASSQELGADEQFF.

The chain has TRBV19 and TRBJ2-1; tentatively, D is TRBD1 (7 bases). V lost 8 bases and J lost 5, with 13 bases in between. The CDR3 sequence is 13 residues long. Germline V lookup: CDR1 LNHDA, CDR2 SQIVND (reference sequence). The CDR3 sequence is CASRQGGDNEQFF. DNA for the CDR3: TGTGCCAGTCGACAGGGAGGAGACAATGAGCAGTTCTTC. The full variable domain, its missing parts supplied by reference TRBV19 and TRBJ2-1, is DGGITQSPKYLFRKEGQNVTLSCEQNLNHDAMYWYRQDPGQGLRLIYYSQIVNDFQKGDIAEGYSVSREKKESFPLTVTSAQKNPTAFYLCASRQGGDNEQFFGPGTRLTVL.

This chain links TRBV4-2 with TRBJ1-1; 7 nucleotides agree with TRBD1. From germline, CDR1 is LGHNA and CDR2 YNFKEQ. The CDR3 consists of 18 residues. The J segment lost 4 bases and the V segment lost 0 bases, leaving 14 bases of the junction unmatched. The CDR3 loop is CASSQDLDRVVGVTEAFF. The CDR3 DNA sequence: TGTGCCAGCAGCCAAGATCTTGACAGGGTGGTGGGGGTCACTGAAGCTTTCTTT.

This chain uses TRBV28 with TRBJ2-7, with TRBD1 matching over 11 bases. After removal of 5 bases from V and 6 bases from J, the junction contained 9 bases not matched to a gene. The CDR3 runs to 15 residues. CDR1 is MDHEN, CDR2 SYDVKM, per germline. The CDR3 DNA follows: TGTGCCAGCAGTGCCTCCGGGACAGGGGGGAGCGAGCAGTACTTC. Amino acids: CASSASGTGGSEQYF. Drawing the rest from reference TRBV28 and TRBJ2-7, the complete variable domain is DVKVTQSSRYLVKRTGEKVFLECVQDMDHENMFWYRQDPGLGLRLIYFSYDVKMKEKGDIPEGYSVSREKKERFSLILESASTNQTSMYLCASSASGTGGSEQYFGPGTRLTVT.

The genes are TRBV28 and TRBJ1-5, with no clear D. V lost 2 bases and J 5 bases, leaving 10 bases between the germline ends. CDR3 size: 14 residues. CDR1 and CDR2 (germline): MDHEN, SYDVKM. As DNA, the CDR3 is TGTGCCAGCAGTTTACCCGGGCCTGATCAGCCCCAGCATTTT. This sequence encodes CASSLPGPDQPQHF.

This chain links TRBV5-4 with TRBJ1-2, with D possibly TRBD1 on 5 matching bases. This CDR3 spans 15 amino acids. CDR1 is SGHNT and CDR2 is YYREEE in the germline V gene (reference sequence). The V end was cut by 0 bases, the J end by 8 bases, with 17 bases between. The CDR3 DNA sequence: TGTGCCAGCAGCTTGGGTGTTCTCGGGGCGCCGGGCTACACCTTC. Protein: CASSLGVLGAPGYTF.

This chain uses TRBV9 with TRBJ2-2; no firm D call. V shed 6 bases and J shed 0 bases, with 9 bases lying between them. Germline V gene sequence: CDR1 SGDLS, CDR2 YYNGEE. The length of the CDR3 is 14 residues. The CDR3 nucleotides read TGTGCCAGCAATAGGCAGTCGAACACCGGGGAGCTGTTTTTT. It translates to CASNRQSNTGELFF.

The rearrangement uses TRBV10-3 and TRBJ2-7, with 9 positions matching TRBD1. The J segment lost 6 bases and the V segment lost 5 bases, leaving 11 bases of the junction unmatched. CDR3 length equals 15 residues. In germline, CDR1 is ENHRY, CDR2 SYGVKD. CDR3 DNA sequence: TGTGCCATCAGTAAATCCGGGACAGGGTTTGGCGAGCAGTACTTC. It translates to CAISKSGTGFGEQYF.

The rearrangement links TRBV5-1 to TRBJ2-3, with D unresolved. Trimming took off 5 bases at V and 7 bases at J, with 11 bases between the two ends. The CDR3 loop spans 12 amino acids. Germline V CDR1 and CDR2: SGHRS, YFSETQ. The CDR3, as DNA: TGCGCCAGCAGTCAACCTCCGAATACGCAGTATTTT. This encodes CASSQPPNTQYF.

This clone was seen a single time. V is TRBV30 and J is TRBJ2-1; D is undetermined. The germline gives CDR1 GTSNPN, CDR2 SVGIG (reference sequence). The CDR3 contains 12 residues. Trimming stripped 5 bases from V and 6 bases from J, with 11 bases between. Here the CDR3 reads CAWYRVGNEQFF. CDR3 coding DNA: TGTGCCTGGTATAGGGTCGGCAATGAGCAGTTCTTC.

In DNA form, the CDR3 reads TGTGCCAGCAGCTGGGGACAAGAATTTTTCACTGAAGCTTTCTTT. Its protein product is CASSWGQEFFTEAFF. The rearrangement joins TRBV5-6 to TRBJ1-1, with D possibly matching TRBD1 (6 bases). Per germline, CDR1 SGHDT and CDR2 YYEEEE. The CDR3 consists of 15 residues. The V gene lost 3 bases and the J gene lost 4 bases, with 16 bases spanning the gap. The full variable domain, completed using reference TRBV5-6 and TRBJ1-1, is DAGVTQSPTHLIKTRGQQVTLRCSPKSGHDTVSWYQQALGQGPQFIFQYYEEEERQRGNFPDRFSGHQFPNYSSELNVNALLLGDSALYLCASSWGQEFFTEAFFGQGTRLTVV.

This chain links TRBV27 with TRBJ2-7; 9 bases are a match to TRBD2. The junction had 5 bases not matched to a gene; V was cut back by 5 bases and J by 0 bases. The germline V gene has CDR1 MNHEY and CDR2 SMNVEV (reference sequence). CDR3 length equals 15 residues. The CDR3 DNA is TGTGCCAGCAGTGTCAGACTAGCGGCCTCCTACGAGCAGTACTTC. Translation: CASSVRLAASYEQYF.

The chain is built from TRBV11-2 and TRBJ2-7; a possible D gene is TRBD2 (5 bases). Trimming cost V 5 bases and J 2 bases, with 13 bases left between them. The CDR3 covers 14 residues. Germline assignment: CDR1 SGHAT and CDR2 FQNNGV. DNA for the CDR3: TGTGCCAGCAGCCCGCGATTAGCGACCTACGAGCAGTACTTC. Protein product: CASSPRLATYEQYF.

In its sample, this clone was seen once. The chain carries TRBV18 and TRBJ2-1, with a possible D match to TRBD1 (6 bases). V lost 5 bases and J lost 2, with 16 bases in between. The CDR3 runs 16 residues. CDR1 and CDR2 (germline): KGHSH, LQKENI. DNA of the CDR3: TGTGCCAGCTCAACGTCCCGGGACAAAGCCTACAATGAGCAGTTCTTC. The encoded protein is CASSTSRDKAYNEQFF.

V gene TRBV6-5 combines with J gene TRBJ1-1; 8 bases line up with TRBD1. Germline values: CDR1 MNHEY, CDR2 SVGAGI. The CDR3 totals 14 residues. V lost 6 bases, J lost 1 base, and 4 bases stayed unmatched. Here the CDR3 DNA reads TGTGCCAGCAGGGACAGGGTCCCGAACACTGAAGCTTTCTTT. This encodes CASRDRVPNTEAFF.

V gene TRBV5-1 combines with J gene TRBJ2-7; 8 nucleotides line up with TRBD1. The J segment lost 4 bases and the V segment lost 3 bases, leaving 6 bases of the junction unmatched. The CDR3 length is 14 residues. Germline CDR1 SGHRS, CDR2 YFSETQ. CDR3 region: CASSYGQGIYEQYF. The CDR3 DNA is TGCGCCAGCAGCTACGGACAGGGTATATACGAGCAGTACTTC.

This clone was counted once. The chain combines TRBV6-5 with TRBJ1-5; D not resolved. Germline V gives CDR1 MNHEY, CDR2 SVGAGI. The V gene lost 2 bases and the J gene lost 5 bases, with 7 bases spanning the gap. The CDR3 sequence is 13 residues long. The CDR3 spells CASSYQAYQPQHF. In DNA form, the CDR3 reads TGTGCCAGCAGTTACCAAGCGTATCAGCCCCAGCATTTT.

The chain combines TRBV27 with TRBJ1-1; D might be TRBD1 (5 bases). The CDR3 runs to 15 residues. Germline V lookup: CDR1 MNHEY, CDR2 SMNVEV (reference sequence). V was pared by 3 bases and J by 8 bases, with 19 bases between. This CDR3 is CASSFPDRLIGEAFF. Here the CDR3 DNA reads TGTGCCAGCAGTTTTCCCGACAGACTGATAGGGGAAGCTTTCTTT.

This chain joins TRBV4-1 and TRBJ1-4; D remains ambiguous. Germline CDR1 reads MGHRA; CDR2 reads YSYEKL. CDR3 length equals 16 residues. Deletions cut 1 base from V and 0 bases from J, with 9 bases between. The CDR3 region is CASSQGRFATNEKLFF. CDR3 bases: TGCGCCAGCAGCCAAGGCCGATTCGCAACTAATGAAAAACTGTTTTTT.

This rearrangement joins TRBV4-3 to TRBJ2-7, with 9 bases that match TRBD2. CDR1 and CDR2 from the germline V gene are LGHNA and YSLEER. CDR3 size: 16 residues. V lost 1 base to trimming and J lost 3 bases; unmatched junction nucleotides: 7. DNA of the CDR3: TGCGCCAGCAGCCAAGGGGCGGGAGGGTACCTCTACGAGCAGTACTTC. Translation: CASSQGAGGYLYEQYF.

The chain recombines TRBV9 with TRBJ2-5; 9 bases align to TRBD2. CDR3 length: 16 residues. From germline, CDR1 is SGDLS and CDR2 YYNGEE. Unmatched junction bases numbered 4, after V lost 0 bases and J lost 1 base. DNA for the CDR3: TGTGCCAGCAGCGTAGCCACGACTAGCGGCCAAGAGACCCAGTACTTC. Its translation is CASSVATTSGQETQYF.

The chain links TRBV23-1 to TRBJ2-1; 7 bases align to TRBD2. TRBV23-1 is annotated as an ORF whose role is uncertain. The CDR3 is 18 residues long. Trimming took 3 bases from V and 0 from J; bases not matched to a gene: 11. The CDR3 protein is CASSHSGYGGSSYNEQFF. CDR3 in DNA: TGCGCCAGCAGTCATTCGGGGTACGGCGGGAGCTCCTACAATGAGCAGTTCTTC.

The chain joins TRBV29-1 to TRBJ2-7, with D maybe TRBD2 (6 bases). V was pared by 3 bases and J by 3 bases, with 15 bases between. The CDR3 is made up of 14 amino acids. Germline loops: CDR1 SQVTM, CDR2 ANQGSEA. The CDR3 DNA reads TGCAGCGTTGACGGCGTGGAGGGGCACTACGAGCAGTACTTC. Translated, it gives CSVDGVEGHYEQYF.

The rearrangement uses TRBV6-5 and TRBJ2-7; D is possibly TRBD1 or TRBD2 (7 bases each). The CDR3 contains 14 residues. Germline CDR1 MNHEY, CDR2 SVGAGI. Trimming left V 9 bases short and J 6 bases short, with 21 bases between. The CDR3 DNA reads TGTGCCAGTTCCCCCCCAGGGGGGGGAGCCGAGCAGTACTTC. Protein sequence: CASSPPGGGAEQYF.